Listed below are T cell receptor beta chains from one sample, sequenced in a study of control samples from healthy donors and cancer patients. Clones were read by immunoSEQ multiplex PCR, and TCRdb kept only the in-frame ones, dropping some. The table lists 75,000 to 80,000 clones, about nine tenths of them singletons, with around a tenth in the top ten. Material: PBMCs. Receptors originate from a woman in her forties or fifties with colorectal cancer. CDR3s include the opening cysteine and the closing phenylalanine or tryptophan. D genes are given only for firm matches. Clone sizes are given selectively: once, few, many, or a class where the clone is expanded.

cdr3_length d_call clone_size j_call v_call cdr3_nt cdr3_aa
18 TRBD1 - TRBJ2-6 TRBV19 TGTGCCAGTAGCTCCCCGGGACAGAAATTCTCTGGGGCCAACGTCCTGACTTTC CASSSPGQKFSGANVLTF
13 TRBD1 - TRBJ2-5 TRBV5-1 TGCGCCAGCAGCCTGACAGGGGAGGAGACCCAGTACTTC CASSLTGEETQYF
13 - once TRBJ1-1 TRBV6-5 TGTGCCAGCAGTCCGGGTGGGGGCACTGAAGCTTTCTTT CASSPGGGTEAFF
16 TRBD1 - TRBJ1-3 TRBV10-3 TGTGCCATCAGTACCGGGACAGGACTATCTGGAAACACCATATATTTT CAISTGTGLSGNTIYF
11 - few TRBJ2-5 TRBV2 TGTGCCAGCAGTGAATTGGAGACCCAGTACTTC CASSELETQYF
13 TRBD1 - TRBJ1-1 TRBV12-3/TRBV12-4 TGTGCCAGCAGTATCACAGGGGGCAATTTAGCTTTCTTT CASSITGGNLAFF
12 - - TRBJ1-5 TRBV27 TGTGCCAGCAGTTTCACTAATCAGCCCCAGCATTTT CASSFTNQPQHF
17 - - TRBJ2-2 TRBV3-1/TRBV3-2 TGTGCCAGCAGCCAAGATCCCGCCTTGGAATCCACCGGGGAGCTGTTTTTT CASSQDPALESTGELFF
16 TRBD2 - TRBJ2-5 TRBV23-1 TGCGCCAGCAGTCAGTCTAGCGGGGGATCGGGTGAGACCCAGTACTTC CASSQSSGGSGETQYF
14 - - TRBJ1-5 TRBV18 TGTGCCAGCTCACCGAGACAGGCACCGGAGCCCCAGCATTTT CASSPRQAPEPQHF
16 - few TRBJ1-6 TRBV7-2 TGTGCCAGCAGCTTAGGTAGAGACAGAGCCAGTTCACCCCTCCACTTT CASSLGRDRASSPLHF
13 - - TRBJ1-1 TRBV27 TGTGCCAGCAGTTTGTCGGTAGCCACTGAAGCTTTCTTT CASSLSVATEAFF
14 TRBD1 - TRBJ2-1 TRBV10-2 TGCGCCAGCACTGACAGGGGGCTACACAATGAGCAGTTCTTC CASTDRGLHNEQFF
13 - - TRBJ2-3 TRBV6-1 TGTGCCAGCAGTGACGGAGATACGGGGACGCAGTATTTT CASSDGDTGTQYF
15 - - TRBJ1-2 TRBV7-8 TGTGCCAGCAGCTTAGGGAGGGAGTTTGGATATGGCTACACCTTC CASSLGREFGYGYTF
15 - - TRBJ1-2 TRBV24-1 TGTGCCACCAGTGGAGGGAGGGACAATAACTATGGCTACACCTTC CATSGGRDNNYGYTF
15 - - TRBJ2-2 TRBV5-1 TGCGCCAGCAGCTTGGAAGGGTCTACCACCGGGGAGCTGTTTTTT CASSLEGSTTGELFF
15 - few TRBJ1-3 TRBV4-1 TGCGCCAGCAGCCGCGACACAGGGACTGGAAACACCATATATTTT CASSRDTGTGNTIYF
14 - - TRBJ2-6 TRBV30 TGTGCCTGGAAAAGGGACTCTGGGGCCAACGTCCTGACTTTC CAWKRDSGANVLTF
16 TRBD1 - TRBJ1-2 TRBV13 TGTGCCAGCAGCTGGACGCAAGGGGGCGCTAACTATGGCTACACCTTC CASSWTQGGANYGYTF
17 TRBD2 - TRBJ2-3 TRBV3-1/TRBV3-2 TGTGCCAGCAGCCCCTGGACTAGCGGGGGGGCTATAGATACGCAGTATTTT CASSPWTSGGAIDTQYF
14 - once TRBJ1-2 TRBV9 TGTGCCAGCAGCAACTCACCGGGTGGGTTAGTCTACACCTTC CASSNSPGGLVYTF
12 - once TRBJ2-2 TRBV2 TGTGCCACTCTGGCCTCAACCGGGGAGCTGTTTTTT CATLASTGELFF
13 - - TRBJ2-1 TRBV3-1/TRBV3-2 TGTGCCAGCAGCCTCAGCGGACAAAACGAGCAGTTCTTC CASSLSGQNEQFF